The source of this T cell receptor (beta chain) is a study of CXCR3-negative and CXCR3-positive naive CD8 T cells. Broader study findings: The study found more hydrophobic TRB CDR3s in CXCR3-positive naive cells than in CXCR3-negative naive cells. Both of the naive subsets showed about the same high diversity, but memory CD8+ cells had much less.

5' RACE with UMI labels generated the TRB cDNA libraries. From its re-call of the 5' RACE reads, TCRdb lists each CDR3 protein once, without DNA. The sample totals 84,000 or so distinct CDR3 sequences; its top ten clones hold approximately 0.62%. Remarks on this clonotype: Its antigen remains unidentified.

The germline V gene encodes CDR1 MNHEY and CDR2 SVGEGT. The CDR3 runs 14 residues. The receptor was isolated from a human donor in good health. Some clones in this sample may be carry-over from other donors' samples. The rearrangement links TRBV6-2 or TRBV6-3 to TRBJ2-7; TCRdb gives TRBD1 as the D gene, but with no DNA this cannot be confirmed. The sample consisted of naive CXCR3+ CD8+ T cells from blood. Subset of the sample: CD45RO-CCR7+CD27+CD95- naive CD8+ T cells expressing CXCR3 (TNR3+). The CDR3 loop is CASTRDMTSYEQYF.